In this sample, the clone carrying this T cell receptor beta chain turned up many times. The antigen is unknown. With V trimmed by 0 bases and J by 6 bases, 2 bases remained unmatched. The CDR3 totals 15 residues. Germline V lookup: CDR1 SGHRS, CDR2 YFSETQ. TCRdb analysed the 5' RACE reads with MiXCR anew, one entry per CDR3 protein. In the table there are tens of thousands of distinct CDR3 sequences, 3% to 3.5% of which are singletons. This sample is drawn from a study of neurological immune-mediated disorders. Study findings and constraints: Phylogenetic grouping assigned the repertoires of 18 of 34 multiple sclerosis patients to a single related-CDR3 cluster, representing a possible signature.

The unsorted libraries were made from 2 million PBMCs kept at -80 C. The sequenced sample was PBMCs. The TCR comes from a middle-aged man with multiple sclerosis. The gene calls are TRBV5-1 and TRBJ2-1; 11 nucleotides agree with TRBD1. The CDR3 DNA sequence: TGCGCCAGCAGCTTGGCCGGGACAGGGGGCAATGAGCAGTTCTTC. It yields the protein CASSLAGTGGNEQFF.